This T cell receptor (beta chain) appears in the sequencing data of a study of blood T cell repertoires in COVID-19. Participants' reported clinical history set cohort assignment. The V and J ends lost 1 base and 3 bases, in that order; junction bases with no gene match: 8. The CDR3 spans 17 residues. Germline CDR1 reads KGHDR; CDR2 reads SFDVKD. In the authors' methods: Reference gene primer amplification gave nucleated cell count estimates. The repertoire was sequenced with immunoSEQ multiplex PCR; TCRdb's copy has only in-frame clones and lacks some. D and trimming come from the DNA, and the V and J calls and clone size come from that table. Of 300,000 to 350,000 clones in the sample, almost 90% are singletons; the top ten hold 3.5% to 4.5%.

V is TRBV24-1 and J is TRBJ2-1; 7 positions match TRBD2. Sequenced material: PBMCs or T cells enriched from blood (not recorded which). The source is a woman aged 18 to 35 with acute COVID-19. The CDR3 reads CATSDLYASGGYNEQFF. The CDR3 DNA follows: TGTGCCACCAGTGATTTATATGCTAGCGGAGGCTACAATGAGCAGTTCTTC.